The subject of this entry is one T cell receptor (beta chain). Its specific antigen is unknown. No quality values exist for individual bases; no much larger clone is one base distant. Looking up the germline V gene yields CDR1 SGHDN and CDR2 FVKESK. V is pruned by 6 bases and J by 9 bases, leaving 10 bases of the junction without a gene match. The cysteine opens and the phenylalanine closes a CDR3 of 14 amino acids. Only the CDR3 part of the read is kept: 42 bases, read in frame from the first base. The library was made by 5' RACE. Instrument on record: Illumina HiSeq 2500. The second PCR ran for roughly 6 to 11 cycles and used a J-beta primer mix along with a sample-barcoded 5' primer. A unique molecular identifier was introduced onto each TCR beta cDNA molecule by a template-switch 5' adaptor carrying 12 random nucleotides. Each sample yielded at least 3 million CDR3-containing paired-end reads. All of the RNA was converted into first-strand cDNA using the Mint cDNA synthesis kit, with a TRBC-specific oligonucleotide serving as the primer. Following uracil-DNA glycosylase treatment, a first 18-cycle PCR with universal primers M1SS and BC2_uni_R was performed on all cDNA. The authors' pipeline ran thus. Each sample was normalized by randomly selecting 1 million high-quality reads, each carrying a distinct molecular identifier. Reads with shared molecular identifiers were discarded instead of being binned into consensus sequences. MiTCR, set to a Q25 quality threshold and the strictest error-elimination algorithm, was used for CDR3 identification, clonotype clustering and error correction. A nonparametric unseen species model using Euler transformation provided a lower-bound estimate of total TCR beta diversity. The public reads were run again by TCRdb, first through fastp at Q25 and then through MiXCR, and only productive beta chains were kept. When rows share a CDR3 protein, they turn into one entry using the most common DNA and genes. It is TCRdb's table, rather than the study itself, that gives the V and J calls and clone size. In all, the sample holds over 600,000 distinct CDR3 sequences, and around 50% of those were seen once. In total, the top ten clones hold roughly 24% of the sample.

The data were obtained in a study of blood T cells in healthy people across ages (dated by TCRdb to between 2015 and 2016). Notes on the research overall: Template switching captured roughly one uniquely barcoded TCR beta cDNA molecule per two T cells in model experiments. The study analyzed two additional independent replicas of 1 million unique cDNA reads from the same blood draw for two donors, one aged 18 to 29 and one aged 80 or older. To track age-related changes in TCR beta repertoire diversity, the study relied on deep sequencing normalized with unique cDNA molecular identifiers. The donors were divided into four age groups: young (average around 15 years), middle-aged (almost 40), aged (around 59) and long-lived (about 84). To avoid experimental bias, donors of different ages were randomly spread across the sequencing lanes. The research as a whole found: The percentage of naive T cells measured by flow cytometry correlated strongly with observed TCR beta diversity. Observed TCR beta diversity per million T cells fell roughly linearly with age, and a significant reduction was already apparent by age around 36. Estimates of total diversity based on one million sequenced T cells were regarded as lower bounds and as underestimates. Compared with the aged group, the long-lived group had more naive CD4+ T cells, fewer expanded clones and increased TCR diversity, a pattern suggesting age selection. Donor CMV infection status was unknown, potentially confounding age-related changes in expanded clonotypes. Conclusive comparison of naive and antigen-experienced compartments was prevented by the profiling of bulk unsorted PBMCs.

The donors were roughly 40 Caucasian individuals from Russia, aged roughly 6 to 100 years, who were systemically healthy. Each donor gave ten milliliters of peripheral blood, drawn into EDTA-treated Vacutainer tubes. Ficoll-Paque density-gradient centrifugation was used to isolate PBMCs, with at least 6.5 million obtained per sample. Total RNA, at least 6 micrograms per sample, was extracted from PBMCs with Trizol reagent. For every donor, an aliquot of PBMCs went through flow cytometry to measure the percentages of naive CD45RAhigh/CD27high T cells. Sequencing used blood. This chain is built from TRBV14 and TRBJ2-1; 8 central bases correspond to TRBD2. This receptor was taken from a man in his forties in good health. The nucleotide sequence reads as follows: TGTGCCAGCAGGCCCGGGACTAGGATCACTGAGCAGTTCTTC. This sequence encodes CASRPGTRITEQFF. Reference TRBV14 and TRBJ2-1 genes cover what lies past the CDR3, so the full variable domain is EAGVTQFPSHSVIEKGQTVTLRCDPISGHDNLYWYRRVMGKEIKFLLHFVKESKQDESGMPNNRFLAERTGGTYSTLKVQPAELEDSGVYFCASRPGTRITEQFFGPGTRLTVL.